Following are 27 T cell receptor beta chains from one sample sequenced in a study of blood T cell repertoires in COVID-19. Some clones are missing from TCRdb's copy, which holds only in-frame ones; the method was immunoSEQ multiplex PCR. Of about 380,000 clones in the sample, roughly 77% were seen once. The source material was peripheral blood. These receptors were taken from a human donor with acute or convalescent COVID-19. The donor label of this sample is uncertain.

This clone was observed a single time. V and J are TRBV6-6 and TRBJ1-6; 7 bases align to TRBD1. Germline V gives CDR1 MNHNY, CDR2 SVGAGI (reference sequence). The CDR3 has 17 amino acids. Germline trimming cut 6 bases from V and 0 bases from J; bases unmatched to any gene: 8. The CDR3 loop reads CASSRGGASSYNSPLHF. The CDR3 DNA is TGTGCCAGCAGCCGAGGGGGCGCGAGCTCCTATAATTCACCCCTCCACTTT.

The chain employs TRBV7-6 and TRBJ1-3, with 7 nucleotides matching TRBD1. The CDR3 runs to 16 residues. The J segment lost 0 bases and the V segment lost 3 bases, leaving 5 bases of the junction unmatched. Germline V gene sequence: CDR1 SGHVS, CDR2 FNYEAQ. The CDR3 loop is CASSLGTDGSGNTIYF. CDR3 in DNA: TGTGCCAGCAGCTTGGGGACAGACGGCTCTGGAAACACCATATATTTT. The complete variable domain, with remaining parts taken from reference TRBV7-6 and TRBJ1-3, reads GAGVSQSPRYKVTKRGQDVALRCDPISGHVSLYWYRQALGQGPEFLTYFNYEAQQDKSGLPNDRFSAERPEGSISTLTIQRTEQRDSAMYRCASSLGTDGSGNTIYFGEGSWLTVV.

The V gene is TRBV6-5, the J gene TRBJ1-1; maybe TRBD1 (5 bases). Trimming took off 5 bases at V and 4 bases at J, with 14 bases between the two ends. The germline V gene encodes CDR1 MNHEY and CDR2 SVGAGI. The CDR3 has 14 amino acids. In DNA, the CDR3 is TGTGCCAGCAGTCGCCCCGGGGGTGGCACTGAAGCTTTCTTT. It codes for CASSRPGGGTEAFF.

This clone was recorded only once. Written as DNA, the CDR3 is TGTGCCAGCAGCAAAGGGGGACTGAACGACAATCAGCCCCAGCATTTT. This translates into CASSKGGLNDNQPQHF. This sequence joins TRBV21-1 and TRBJ1-5. TRBV21-1 is annotated as a pseudogene. The CDR3 has 16 amino acids.

This clone was detected only a few times. The gene calls are TRBV15 and TRBJ2-5; D perhaps matches TRBD2 (6 bases). Germline CDR1 is LNHNV and CDR2 is YYDKDF (reference sequence). There are 12 residues in the CDR3. Trimming took 5 bases from V and 5 from J, leaving 9 bases between them. CDR3 coding DNA: TGTGCCACCAGCGTGGGGAGGGAGACCCAGTACTTC. It codes for CATSVGRETQYF. The full variable domain, completed using reference TRBV15 and TRBJ2-5, is DAMVIQNPRYQVTQFGKPVTLSCSQTLNHNVMYWYQQKSSQAPKLLFHYYDKDFNNEADTPDNFQSRRPNTSFCFLDIRSPGLGDTAMYLCATSVGRETQYFGPGTRLLVL.

The chain couples TRBV29-1 to TRBJ1-2; 7 nucleotides align to TRBD1. Per the germline V gene, CDR1 is SQVTM and CDR2 is ANQGSEA. V was clipped by 6 bases and J by 5 bases; unmatched bases: 3. CDR3 length equals 11 residues. CDR3 residues: CSVGTVYGYTF. The CDR3 DNA reads as TGCAGCGTGGGGACAGTTTATGGCTACACCTTC.

The J gene is TRBJ1-3, the V gene TRBV3-1 (or the pseudogene TRBV3-2); 8 positions match TRBD1. The germline CDR1 and CDR2 sequences are LGHDT and YNNKEL (reference sequence). After removal of 4 bases from V and 5 bases from J, the junction contained 4 bases not matched to a gene. The CDR3 has 14 residues. CDR3 region: CASSRQGSRNTIYF. CDR3 bases: TGTGCCAGCAGCCGACAGGGGAGCAGAAACACCATATATTTT.

This chain connects TRBV9 to TRBJ1-5; TRBD1 agrees at 9 bases. The V gene's germline CDR1 is SGDLS and CDR2 YYNGEE. The CDR3 spans 14 residues. The V segment lost 4 bases and the J segment 5 bases; nucleotides outside the gene matches: 4. Here the CDR3 reads CASSPGQGYQPQHF. For the CDR3, the DNA is TGTGCCAGCAGCCCGGGACAGGGATATCAGCCCCAGCATTTT.

This clone occurred once. This chain joins TRBV6-5 and TRBJ2-5; D may be TRBD2 (5 bases). The germline V gene has CDR1 MNHEY and CDR2 SVGAGI. V dropped 10 bases and J dropped 4 bases, with 16 bases sitting between them. There are 13 residues in the CDR3. The CDR3 loop reads CATGLLRAETQYF. The DNA for the CDR3 is TGTGCCACCGGACTCCTCCGGGCAGAGACCCAGTACTTC.

This clone was found once. This chain connects TRBV5-1 to TRBJ1-2, with D uncertain. The CDR3 loop spans 14 amino acids. In germline, CDR1 is SGHRS, CDR2 YFSETQ. V shed 1 base and J shed 2 bases, with 9 bases lying between them. CDR3 sequence reads: CASSLTSENYGYTF. The CDR3 DNA is TGCGCCAGCAGCTTGACCAGCGAGAACTATGGCTACACCTTC.

This clone came up a few times. The chain combines TRBV7-9 with TRBJ2-1; D is uncertain. The CDR3 runs 16 residues. The V gene's germline CDR1 is SEHNR and CDR2 FQNEAQ (reference sequence). With 3 bases removed from V and 7 bases from J, the gap between germline ends came to 19 bases. The CDR3 loop reads CASSFSAAAGRNEQFF. The CDR3 DNA is TGTGCCAGCAGCTTTTCGGCGGCCGCTGGTCGAAATGAGCAGTTCTTC.

V is TRBV28 and J is TRBJ1-6; TRBD1 is a possible D gene (5 bases). This CDR3 comprises 17 residues. Trimming left V 3 bases short and J 5 bases short, with 17 bases between. CDR1 and CDR2 (germline): MDHEN, SYDVKM. The CDR3 loop is CASSFIRVRANNSPLHF. The CDR3 DNA sequence: TGTGCCAGCAGTTTTATTCGGGTCAGGGCCAATAATTCACCCCTCCACTTT.

The chain links TRBV28 to TRBJ2-1; 8 nucleotides align to TRBD2. CDR1 and CDR2 (germline): MDHEN, SYDVKM. This CDR3 is 15 amino acids long. V lost 6 bases, J lost 1 base, and 5 bases stayed unmatched. The DNA for the CDR3 is TGTGCCAGCAGCTCGGGGGGGACGTCCTACAATGAGCAGTTCTTC. Protein product: CASSSGGTSYNEQFF.

The chain combines TRBV7-9 with TRBJ2-2; 9 bases agree with TRBD1. CDR3 length equals 15 residues. J lost 4 bases, V lost 5 bases, and 5 bases had no gene match. The germline V gene encodes CDR1 SEHNR and CDR2 FQNEAQ (reference sequence). In DNA, the CDR3 is TGTGCCAGCAGCGCCGGGACAGGGAGCACCGGGGAGCTGTTTTTT. It translates to CASSAGTGSTGELFF.

CDR3 sequence (DNA): TGTGCCAGCAGTCCATCGTGGACAGAAACGAATGAGCAGTTCTTC. This codes for CASSPSWTETNEQFF. The chain employs TRBV28 and TRBJ2-1; possible D gene TRBD1, 6 bases. V was clipped by 5 bases and J by 7 bases, with 18 bases between them. Per the germline V gene, CDR1 is MDHEN and CDR2 is SYDVKM. The CDR3 consists of 15 residues.

The chain joins TRBV5-1 to TRBJ1-1, with D maybe TRBD1 (6 bases). The CDR3 loop spans 16 amino acids. CDR1 is SGHRS and CDR2 is YFSETQ in the germline V gene. Trimming removed 1 base at V and 1 base at J, with 14 bases between. The CDR3 region is CASSLIVQGTNTEAFF. The CDR3 DNA is TGCGCCAGCAGCTTGATAGTTCAGGGGACGAACACTGAAGCTTTCTTT.

V is TRBV6-5 and J is TRBJ1-5; D is perhaps TRBD1 (6 bases). The CDR3 has 15 residues. The ends were cut back, 6 bases at V and 4 bases at J, with 16 bases in the middle. Germline CDR1 is MNHEY and CDR2 is SVGAGI. Here the CDR3 reads CASSASVGANQPQHF. Written as DNA, the CDR3 is TGTGCCAGCAGCGCGTCGGTGGGGGCAAATCAGCCCCAGCATTTT.

V and J are TRBV6-5 and TRBJ1-4, with TRBD1 as a possible D gene (5 bases). The CDR3 extends over 13 amino acids. V lost 3 bases and J lost 7, with 9 bases in between. Germline V gene sequence: CDR1 MNHEY, CDR2 SVGAGI. CDR3 region: CASSYTGVEKLFF. The CDR3 bases are TGTGCCAGCAGTTATACAGGTGTTGAAAAACTGTTTTTT.

The J gene is TRBJ2-5, the V gene TRBV5-4; the match to TRBD2 covers 14 bases. From germline, CDR1 is SGHNT and CDR2 YYREEE (reference sequence). The CDR3 has 18 residues. V gave up 4 bases and J gave up 4 bases; unmatched junction bases: 12. In DNA, the CDR3 is TGTGCCAGCAGCCCTCCGGGACTAGCGGGAGAAGGAAGAGAGACCCAGTACTTC. Protein: CASSPPGLAGEGRETQYF.

The chain is built from TRBV5-1 and TRBJ1-2, with 7 bases that match TRBD1. Losses at the gene ends were 3 bases for V and 6 bases for J; bases not matched to a gene: 17. Germline CDR1 and CDR2: SGHRS and YFSETQ. CDR3 length equals 17 residues. The CDR3 nucleotides are TGCGCCAGCAGCTACACGTCCTTAATTGACAGGGAGGATGGCTACACCTTC. It is translated as CASSYTSLIDREDGYTF. The full variable domain, rest sourced from reference TRBV5-1 and TRBJ1-2, is KAGVTQTPRYLIKTRGQQVTLSCSPISGHRSVSWYQQTPGQGLQFLFEYFSETQRNKGNFPGRFSGRQFSNSRSEMNVSTLELGDSALYLCASSYTSLIDREDGYTFGSGTRLTVV.

This clone has just one count. The V gene is TRBV28, the J gene TRBJ2-3, with 8 positions matching TRBD2. The trim removed 5 bases at V and 7 bases at J, leaving 5 bases unmatched. The CDR3 sequence is 13 residues long. Germline V gene data show CDR1 as MDHEN and CDR2 as SYDVKM. CDR3 bases: TGTGCCAGCAGTCCGGGGGGGTTCAATACGCAGTATTTT. This sequence encodes CASSPGGFNTQYF.

V is TRBV5-6 and J is TRBJ2-4; 12 nucleotides match TRBD1. V trimming: 0 bases; J trimming: 7 bases; junction bases outside the gene matches: 11. Germline loops: CDR1 SGHDT, CDR2 YYEEEE. CDR3 length equals 18 residues. CDR3 loop: CASSLVLGTGGGLNIQYF. In DNA form, the CDR3 reads TGTGCCAGCAGCTTGGTACTGGGGACAGGGGGCGGTTTGAACATTCAGTACTTC.

The chain carries TRBV5-1 and TRBJ2-7; tentatively, D is TRBD1 (5 bases). V lost 6 bases and J lost 4, with 8 bases in between. Germline CDR1 is SGHRS and CDR2 is YFSETQ. This CDR3 comprises 11 residues. The CDR3 DNA sequence: TGCGCCAGCATGGGGCAGTACGAGCAGTACTTC. Residues: CASMGQYEQYF.

CDR3 DNA: TGTGCCAGCAGCCCCCTTCAAGGGGCTAGCGGGAGTTTGCAGTACTTC. Encoded protein: CASSPLQGASGSLQYF. The chain is built from TRBV3-1 (or the pseudogene TRBV3-2) and TRBJ2-7; 10 nucleotides agree with TRBD2. Germline loops: CDR1 LGHDT, CDR2 YNNKEL (reference sequence). The CDR3 is 16 amino acids. The trim removed 4 bases at V and 9 bases at J, leaving 15 bases unmatched.

The chain employs TRBV7-8 and TRBJ2-1; TRBD2 matches 7 bases. Germline V gene sequence: CDR1 SGHVS, CDR2 FQNEAQ. This CDR3 has 15 residues. J was trimmed by 4 bases and V by 2 bases; bases with no gene match: 5. The DNA for the CDR3 is TGTGCCAGCAGCTTATCGACGGGACTATACAATGAGCAGTTCTTC. Protein sequence: CASSLSTGLYNEQFF.

This clone occurred once. V usage is TRBV16 and J usage is TRBJ2-2; TRBD1 might be the D (6 bases). This CDR3 comprises 14 residues. The V gene lost 4 bases and the J gene lost 4 bases, with 10 bases spanning the gap. CDR1 and CDR2 from the germline V gene are KGHSY and FQNENV. Here the CDR3 DNA reads TGTGCCAGCAGCCTAAACAGGGCCACCGGGGAGCTGTTTTTT. Translated: CASSLNRATGELFF. The complete variable domain, with remaining parts taken from reference TRBV16 and TRBJ2-2, reads GEEVAQTPKHLVRGEGQKAKLYCAPIKGHSYVFWYQQVLKNEFKFLISFQNENVFDETGMPKERFSAKCLPNSPCSLEIQATKLEDSAVYFCASSLNRATGELFFGEGSRLTVL.

The J gene is TRBJ1-2, the V gene TRBV11-2, with D perhaps TRBD1 (6 bases). The CDR3 sequence is 14 residues long. The V gene's germline CDR1 is SGHAT and CDR2 FQNNGV. V lost 3 bases to trimming and J lost 3 bases, with 11 bases between them. The CDR3 protein is CASSFGGGDYGYTF. The CDR3 coding sequence is TGTGCCAGCAGCTTTGGGGGGGGCGACTATGGCTACACCTTC. The whole variable domain, filled in from reference TRBV11-2 and TRBJ1-2, reads EAGVAQSPRYKIIEKRQSVAFWCNPISGHATLYWYQQILGQGPKLLIQFQNNGVVDDSQLPKDRFSAERLKGVDSTLKIQPAKLEDSAVYLCASSFGGGDYGYTFGSGTRLTVV.